The 5 T cell receptor beta chains reported below all come from one sample, sequenced in a study of blood T cell repertoires in COVID-19. Repertoires were generated with immunoSEQ multiplex PCR, while TCRdb's copy carries only in-frame clones and drops some. The table lists 50,000 to 60,000 clones, 83% of them singletons. Sequenced: peripheral blood. The receptors derive from a man in his forties or fifties with acute or convalescent COVID-19.

The genes are TRBV5-1 and TRBJ2-3, with 11 bases matching TRBD2. V was clipped by 6 bases and J by 5 bases; unmatched bases: 5. CDR1 SGHRS and CDR2 YFSETQ come from the germline V gene. The CDR3 loop spans 14 amino acids. The CDR3 DNA sequence: TGCGCCAGCAAGTCGGGACTAGCGGAAGATACGCAGTATTTT. Encoded protein: CASKSGLAEDTQYF.

V and J are TRBV6-6 and TRBJ2-7; D gene unclear. V shed 6 bases and J shed 0 bases, with 9 bases lying between them. Germline assignment: CDR1 MNHNY and CDR2 SVGAGI (reference sequence). This CDR3 region has 13 residues. The CDR3 DNA follows: TGTGCCAGCAGCCTGGGCGTCTCCTACGAGCAGTACGTC. Its translation is CASSLGVSYEQYV.

This chain links TRBV24-1 with TRBJ2-1; D might be TRBD1 (6 bases). The CDR3 is 17 amino acids. V was shortened by 3 bases and J by 1 base, with 15 bases between the two germline ends. CDR1 and CDR2 from the germline V gene are KGHDR and SFDVKD. The chain's CDR3 is CATSDATQGRSYNEQFF. CDR3 DNA: TGTGCCACCAGTGATGCCACGCAGGGGCGATCCTACAATGAGCAGTTCTTC.

The chain combines TRBV19 with TRBJ2-1, with 8 bases fitting TRBD2. The trim removed 3 bases at V and 4 bases at J, leaving 5 bases unmatched. CDR3 length: 15 amino acids. The germline V gene encodes CDR1 LNHDA and CDR2 SQIVND (reference sequence). CDR3 amino acids: CASSITGGAYNEQFF. The CDR3 DNA follows: TGTGCCAGTAGTATCACGGGGGGGGCTTACAATGAGCAGTTCTTC.

The CDR3 DNA sequence: TGTGCCAGCAGCTTGGGGCAGTCGTATCAGCCCCAGCATTTT. Translated, it gives CASSLGQSYQPQHF. The chain employs TRBV5-6 and TRBJ1-5; D gene uncertain. Deletions cut 0 bases from V and 5 bases from J, with 9 bases between. Germline V gene sequence: CDR1 SGHDT, CDR2 YYEEEE. The CDR3 contains 14 residues.